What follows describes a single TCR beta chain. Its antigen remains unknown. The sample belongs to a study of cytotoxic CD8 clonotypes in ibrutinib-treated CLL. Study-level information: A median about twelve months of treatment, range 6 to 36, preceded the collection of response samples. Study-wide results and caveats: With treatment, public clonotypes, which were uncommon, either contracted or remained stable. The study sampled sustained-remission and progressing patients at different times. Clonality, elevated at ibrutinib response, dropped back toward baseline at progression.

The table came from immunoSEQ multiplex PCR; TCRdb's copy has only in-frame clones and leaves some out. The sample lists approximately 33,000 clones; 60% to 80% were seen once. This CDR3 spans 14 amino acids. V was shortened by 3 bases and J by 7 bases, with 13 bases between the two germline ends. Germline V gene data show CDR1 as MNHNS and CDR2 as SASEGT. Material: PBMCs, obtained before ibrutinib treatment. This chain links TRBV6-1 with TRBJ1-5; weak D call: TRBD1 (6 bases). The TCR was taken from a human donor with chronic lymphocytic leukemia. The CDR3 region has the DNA TGTGCCAGCAGTGAGCAAACAGGGTACCAGCCCCAGCATTTT. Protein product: CASSEQTGYQPQHF.